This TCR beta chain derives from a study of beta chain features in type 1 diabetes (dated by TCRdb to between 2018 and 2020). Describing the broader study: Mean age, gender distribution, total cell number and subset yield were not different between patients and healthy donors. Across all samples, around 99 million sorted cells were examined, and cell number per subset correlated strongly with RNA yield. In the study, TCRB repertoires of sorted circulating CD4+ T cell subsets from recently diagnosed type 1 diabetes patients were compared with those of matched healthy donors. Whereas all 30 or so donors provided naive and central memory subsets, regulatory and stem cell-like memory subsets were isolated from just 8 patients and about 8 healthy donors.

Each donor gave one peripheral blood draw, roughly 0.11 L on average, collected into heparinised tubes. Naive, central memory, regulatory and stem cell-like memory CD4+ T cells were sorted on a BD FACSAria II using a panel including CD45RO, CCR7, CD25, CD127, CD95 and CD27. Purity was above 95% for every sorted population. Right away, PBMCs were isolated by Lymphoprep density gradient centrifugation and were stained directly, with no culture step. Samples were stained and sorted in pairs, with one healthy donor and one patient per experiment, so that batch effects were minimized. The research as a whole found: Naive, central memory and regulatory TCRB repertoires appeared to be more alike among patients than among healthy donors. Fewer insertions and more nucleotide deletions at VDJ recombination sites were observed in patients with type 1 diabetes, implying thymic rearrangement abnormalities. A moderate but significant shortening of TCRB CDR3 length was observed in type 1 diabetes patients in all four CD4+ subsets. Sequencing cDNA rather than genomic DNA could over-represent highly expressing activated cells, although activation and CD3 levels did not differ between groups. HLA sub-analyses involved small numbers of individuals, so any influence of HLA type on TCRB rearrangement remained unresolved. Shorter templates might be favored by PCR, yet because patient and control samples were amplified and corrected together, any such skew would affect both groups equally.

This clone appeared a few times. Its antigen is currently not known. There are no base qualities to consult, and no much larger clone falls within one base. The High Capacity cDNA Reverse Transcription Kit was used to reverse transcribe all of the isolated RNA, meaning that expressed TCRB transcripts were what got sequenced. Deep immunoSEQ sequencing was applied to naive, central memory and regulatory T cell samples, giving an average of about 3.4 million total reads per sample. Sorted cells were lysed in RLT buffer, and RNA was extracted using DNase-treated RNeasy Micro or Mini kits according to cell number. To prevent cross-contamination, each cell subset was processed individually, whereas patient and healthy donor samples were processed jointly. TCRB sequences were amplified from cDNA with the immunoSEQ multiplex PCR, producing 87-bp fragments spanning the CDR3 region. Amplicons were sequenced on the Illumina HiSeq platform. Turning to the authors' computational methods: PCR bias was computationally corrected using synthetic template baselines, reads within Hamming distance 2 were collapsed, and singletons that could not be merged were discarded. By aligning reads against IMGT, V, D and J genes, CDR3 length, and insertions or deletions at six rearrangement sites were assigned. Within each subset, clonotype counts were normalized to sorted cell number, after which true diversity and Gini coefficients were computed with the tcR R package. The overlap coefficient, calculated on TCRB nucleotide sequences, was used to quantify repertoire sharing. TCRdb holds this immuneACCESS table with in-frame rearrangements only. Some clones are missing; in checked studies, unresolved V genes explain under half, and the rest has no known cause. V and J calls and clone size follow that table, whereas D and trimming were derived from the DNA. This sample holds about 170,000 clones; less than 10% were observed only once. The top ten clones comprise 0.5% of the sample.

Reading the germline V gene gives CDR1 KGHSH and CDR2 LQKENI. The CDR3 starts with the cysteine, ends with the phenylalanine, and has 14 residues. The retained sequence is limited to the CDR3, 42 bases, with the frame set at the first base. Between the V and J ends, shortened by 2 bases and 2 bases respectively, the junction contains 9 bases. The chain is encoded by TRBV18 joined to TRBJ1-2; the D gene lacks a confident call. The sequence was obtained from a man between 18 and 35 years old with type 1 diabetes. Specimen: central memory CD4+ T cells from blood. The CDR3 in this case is CASSPVSGNYGYTF. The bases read TGTGCCAGCTCACCAGTGTCAGGAAACTATGGCTACACCTTC.